This T cell receptor beta chain was retrieved from a study of blood T cells in healthy people across ages (dated by TCRdb to the mid-2010s). The study in broad terms: In model experiments, template switching captured about one uniquely barcoded TCR beta cDNA molecule for every two T cells. Age-related changes in TCR beta repertoire diversity were measured in the study by deep sequencing normalized with unique cDNA molecular identifiers. To avoid experimental bias, donors of different ages were randomly spread across the sequencing lanes. Four age groups were formed from the donors: young (average roughly 15 years), middle-aged (around 39), aged (around 62) and long-lived (82). Two additional independent replicas of 1 million unique cDNA reads from the same blood draw were analyzed for two donors (one aged 18 to 30 and one aged 80 or older). Results and caveats for the whole study, not just this receptor: Because donor CMV infection status was unknown, age-related changes in expanded clonotypes were potentially confounded. The long-lived group showed more naive CD4+ T cells, fewer expanded clones and increased TCR diversity than the aged group, suggesting age selection. A strong correlation was found between observed TCR beta diversity and the percentage of naive T cells measured by flow cytometry. As age increased, observed TCR beta diversity per million T cells dropped in a roughly linear way, and a significant reduction was already evident by age about 40. Because profiling used bulk unsorted PBMCs, naive and antigen-experienced compartments could not be compared conclusively. Estimates of total diversity based on one million sequenced T cells were considered lower bounds and underestimates.

The donors were roughly 38 Caucasian individuals from Russia, aged about 6 to 100 years, who were systemically healthy. Each donor gave about 10 milliliters of peripheral blood, drawn into EDTA-treated Vacutainer tubes. PBMCs were isolated by Ficoll-Paque density-gradient centrifugation, with at least 7 million obtained per sample. Total RNA, at least 5 micrograms per sample, was extracted from PBMCs with Trizol reagent. The percentages of naive CD45RAhigh/CD27high T cells were determined by flow cytometry on a PBMC aliquot from every donor. This clonotype was seen only once. Its antigen is unknown. Base quality data are lacking; no much larger clone is found one base away. One read represents weak support. Library creation used 5' RACE. Sequencing was performed on an Illumina HiSeq 2500. A second 7 to 11 cycle PCR used a sample-barcoded 5' primer and a J-beta primer mix. A template-switch 5' adaptor carrying 12 random nucleotides introduced a unique molecular identifier onto each TCR beta cDNA molecule. Each sample yielded at least 2.5 million CDR3-containing paired-end reads. First-strand cDNA synthesis was performed from all RNA using the Mint cDNA synthesis kit, with priming by a TRBC-specific oligonucleotide. All cDNA was treated with uracil-DNA glycosylase and then went through a first 18-cycle PCR with the universal primers M1SS and BC2_uni_R. The paper's processing steps were these. Each sample was normalized by randomly selecting 1 million high-quality reads, each carrying a distinct molecular identifier. Instead of being binned into consensus sequences, reads with shared molecular identifiers were discarded. MiTCR, with a Q25 quality threshold and the strictest error-elimination algorithm, was used for CDR3 identification, clonotype clustering and error correction. A nonparametric unseen species model with Euler transformation was used to estimate lower-bound total TCR beta diversity. TCRdb ran its own pipeline on the public reads, namely fastp trimming at Q25 and MiXCR clone calling, and kept in-frame beta chains. Entries that share a CDR3 protein sequence are merged under the most common genes and DNA. TCRdb's processing, not the authors' own work, is the source of the V and J calls. The sample profile shows some 550,000 distinct CDR3 sequences; roughly 48% of them were found once. Of the sample, about 26% falls within the top ten clones.

Sequenced material: blood. This sequence originates from an elderly man in good health.

At the DNA level, the sequence is TGCGCCAGCCGAGCACAGGATAACACTGAAGCTTTCTTT. The encoded protein is CASRAQDNTEAFF. The chain is made from TRBV5-1 and TRBJ1-1, with a tentative D gene TRBD1 over 5 matching bases. CDR3 length: 13 amino acids, cysteine to phenylalanine. Only CDR3 DNA remains: 39 bases, in frame from the first base. The junction shows trimming of 7 bases on V and 2 bases on J, plus 12 bases between the germline ends. CDR1 and CDR2 are drawn from the germline V gene: SGHRS, YFSETQ.